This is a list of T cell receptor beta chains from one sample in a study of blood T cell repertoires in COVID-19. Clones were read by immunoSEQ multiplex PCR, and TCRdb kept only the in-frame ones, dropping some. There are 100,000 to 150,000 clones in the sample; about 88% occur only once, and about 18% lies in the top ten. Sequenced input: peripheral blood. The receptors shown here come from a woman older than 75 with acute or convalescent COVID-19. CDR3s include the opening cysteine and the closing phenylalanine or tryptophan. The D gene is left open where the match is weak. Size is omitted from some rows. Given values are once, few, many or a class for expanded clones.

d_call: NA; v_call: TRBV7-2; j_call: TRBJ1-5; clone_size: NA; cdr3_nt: TGTGCCAGCAGCTTAGTGCGGACAAACAATCAGCCCCAGCATTTT; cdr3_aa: CASSLVRTNNQPQHF
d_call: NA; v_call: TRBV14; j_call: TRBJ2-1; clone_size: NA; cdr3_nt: TGTGCCAGCAGCCCCCAGGGTGGGCCCTACAATGAGCAGTTCTTC; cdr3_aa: CASSPQGGPYNEQFF
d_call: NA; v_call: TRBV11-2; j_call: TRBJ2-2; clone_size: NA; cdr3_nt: TGTGCCAGCAGCTTACAACGGGGGGAGCTGTTTTTT; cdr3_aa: CASSLQRGELFF
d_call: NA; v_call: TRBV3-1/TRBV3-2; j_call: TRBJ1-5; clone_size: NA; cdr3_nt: TGTGCCAGCAGCCCGCAGGGATTCAATCAGCCCCAGCATTTT; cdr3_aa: CASSPQGFNQPQHF
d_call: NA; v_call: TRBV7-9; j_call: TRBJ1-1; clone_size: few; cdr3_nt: TGTGCCAGCAGCTTTTGGGGGCGAAGGAACACTGAAGCTTTCTTT; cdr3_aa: CASSFWGRRNTEAFF
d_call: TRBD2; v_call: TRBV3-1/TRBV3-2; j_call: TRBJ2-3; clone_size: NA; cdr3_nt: TGTGCCAGCAGCCAAGGGGGGCTAGCGGGTTCTAGCACAGATACGCAGTATTTT; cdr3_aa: CASSQGGLAGSSTDTQYF
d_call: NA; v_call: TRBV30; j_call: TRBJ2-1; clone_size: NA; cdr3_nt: TGTGCCTGGAGTGGAGCGGGTGTCGGCCATGAGCAGTTCTTC; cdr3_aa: CAWSGAGVGHEQFF
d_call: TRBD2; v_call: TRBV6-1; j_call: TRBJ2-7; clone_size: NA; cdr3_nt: TGTGCCAGCAGTGATCTAGCGGAAACCTACGAGCAGTACTTC; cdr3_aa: CASSDLAETYEQYF
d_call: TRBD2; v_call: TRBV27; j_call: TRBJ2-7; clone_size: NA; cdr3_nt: TGTGCCAGCAGTTTGGGGGGAGGGCCTCCCTACGAGCAGTACTTC; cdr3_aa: CASSLGGGPPYEQYF
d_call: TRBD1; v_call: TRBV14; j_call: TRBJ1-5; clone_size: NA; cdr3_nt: TGTGCCAGCAGCCAATTAAGGACAGGGCCGTATAGCAATCAGCCCCAGCATTTT; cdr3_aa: CASSQLRTGPYSNQPQHF
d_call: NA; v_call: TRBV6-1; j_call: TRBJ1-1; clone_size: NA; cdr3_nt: TGTGCCAGCAGTGAACCACTGAGGAACACTGAAGCTTTCTTT; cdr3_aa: CASSEPLRNTEAFF
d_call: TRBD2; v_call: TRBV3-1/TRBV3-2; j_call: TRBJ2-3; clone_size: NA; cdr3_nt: TGTGCCAGCAGCCAACAGAAGACTAGCGGGAGCGCAGATACGCAGTATTTT; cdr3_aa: CASSQQKTSGSADTQYF
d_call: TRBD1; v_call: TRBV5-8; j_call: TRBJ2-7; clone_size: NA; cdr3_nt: TGTGCCAGCAGCTTAGAACAGGGGAATCTCTACGAGCAGTACTTC; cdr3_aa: CASSLEQGNLYEQYF
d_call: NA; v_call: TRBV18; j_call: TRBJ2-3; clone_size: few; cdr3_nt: TGTGCCAGCTCACCGCGGTCAGATACGCAGTATTTT; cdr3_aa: CASSPRSDTQYF
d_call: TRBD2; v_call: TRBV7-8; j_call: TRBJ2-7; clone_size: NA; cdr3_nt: TGTGCCAGCAGCTTCCCCGGGACTAGCTACCCTTCCTACGAGCAGTACTTC; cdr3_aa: CASSFPGTSYPSYEQYF
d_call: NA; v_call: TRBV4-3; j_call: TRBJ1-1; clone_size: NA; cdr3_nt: TGCGCCAGCAGCCAAGACCAGGGACAACTCAAAGATACAGCTTTCTTT; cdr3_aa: CASSQDQGQLKDTAFF
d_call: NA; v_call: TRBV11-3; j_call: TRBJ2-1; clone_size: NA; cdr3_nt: TGTGCCAGCAGCCCTCATGGGACTGTAACCTACAATGAGCAGTTCTTC; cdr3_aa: CASSPHGTVTYNEQFF
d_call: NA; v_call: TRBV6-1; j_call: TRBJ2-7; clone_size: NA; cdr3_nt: TGTGCCAGCAGTGAAGAGGTATCCTCTAGCTCCTACGAGCAGTACTTC; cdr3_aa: CASSEEVSSSSYEQYF
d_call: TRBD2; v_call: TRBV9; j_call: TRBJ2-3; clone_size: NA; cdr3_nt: TGTGCCAGCAGCGTAGCTGCGGGAGGAGGAGATACGCAGTATTTT; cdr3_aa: CASSVAAGGGDTQYF
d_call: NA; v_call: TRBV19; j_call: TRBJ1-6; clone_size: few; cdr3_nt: TGTGCCAGTAGTATCAGGGGTTTCCTTAATTCACCCCTCCACTTT; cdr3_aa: CASSIRGFLNSPLHF
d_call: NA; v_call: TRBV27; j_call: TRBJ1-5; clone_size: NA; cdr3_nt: TGTGCCAGCAGTTCTGAAGGACTGCGCAATCAGCCCCAGCATTTT; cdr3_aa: CASSSEGLRNQPQHF
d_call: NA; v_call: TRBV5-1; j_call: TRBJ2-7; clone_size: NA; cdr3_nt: TGCGCCAGCAGCTTGACCTACAGGTACGAGCAGTACTTC; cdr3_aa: CASSLTYRYEQYF
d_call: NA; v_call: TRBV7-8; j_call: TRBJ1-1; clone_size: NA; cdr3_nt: TGTGCCAGCAGCTTATTAGCAGGGAGGACTGAAGCTTTCTTT; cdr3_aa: CASSLLAGRTEAFF
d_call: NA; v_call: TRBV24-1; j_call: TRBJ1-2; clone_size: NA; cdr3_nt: TGTGCCACCAGTCAGGGTTCTAACTATGGCTACACCTTC; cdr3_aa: CATSQGSNYGYTF
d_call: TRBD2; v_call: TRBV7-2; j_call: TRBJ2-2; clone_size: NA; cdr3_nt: TGTGCCAGCAGCTTAGCGTCACTAGCGGGTATCACCGGGGAGCTGTTTTTT; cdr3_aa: CASSLASLAGITGELFF
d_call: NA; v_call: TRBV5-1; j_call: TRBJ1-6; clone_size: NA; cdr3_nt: TGCGCCAGCAGACACACCACAGGAGAGACGAATTCACCCCTCCACTTT; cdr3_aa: CASRHTTGETNSPLHF
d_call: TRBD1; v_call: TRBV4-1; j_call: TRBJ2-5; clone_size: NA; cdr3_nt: TGCGCCAGCAGCCAAGAAGGGTATAAGGGTGACAGGGGGAAAGAGACCCAGTACTTC; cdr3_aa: CASSQEGYKGDRGKETQYF
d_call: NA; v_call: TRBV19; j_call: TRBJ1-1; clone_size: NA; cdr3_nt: TGTGCCAGTAGTATAGTTCCGGGTTTACGGGAAGCTTTCTTT; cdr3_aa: CASSIVPGLREAFF
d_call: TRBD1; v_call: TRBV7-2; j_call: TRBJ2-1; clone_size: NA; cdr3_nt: TGTGCCAGCAGCTTACGCCGACAGGGTCGAAATGAGCAGTTCTTC; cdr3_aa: CASSLRRQGRNEQFF
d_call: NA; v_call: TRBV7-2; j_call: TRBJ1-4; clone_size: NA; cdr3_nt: TGTGCCAGCAGCTTAGCCCCAGGGCCGGGCGAAAAACTGTTTTTT; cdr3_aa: CASSLAPGPGEKLFF
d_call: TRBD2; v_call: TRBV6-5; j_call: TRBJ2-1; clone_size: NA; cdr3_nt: TGTGCCAGCAGTAAGACTAGCGGGGCCTACAATGAGCAGTTCTTC; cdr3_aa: CASSKTSGAYNEQFF
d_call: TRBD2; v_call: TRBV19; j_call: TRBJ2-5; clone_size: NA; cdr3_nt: TGTGCCAGTAGCGGACTAGCGCAAGAGACCCAGTACTTC; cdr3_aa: CASSGLAQETQYF
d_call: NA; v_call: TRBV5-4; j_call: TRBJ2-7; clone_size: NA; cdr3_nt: TGTGCCAGCAGCGTCGCGGCGGGGGCCCCCTACGAGCAGTACTTC; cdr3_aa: CASSVAAGAPYEQYF
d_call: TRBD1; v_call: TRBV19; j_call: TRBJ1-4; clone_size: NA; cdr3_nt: TGTGCCAGTACCCCGACAGGGGACCCAACTAATGAAAAACTGTTTTTT; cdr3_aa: CASTPTGDPTNEKLFF
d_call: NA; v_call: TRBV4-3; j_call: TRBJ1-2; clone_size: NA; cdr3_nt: TGCGCCAGCAGCCAAGAATCAGGGGTGGAGGGCTACACCTTC; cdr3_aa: CASSQESGVEGYTF
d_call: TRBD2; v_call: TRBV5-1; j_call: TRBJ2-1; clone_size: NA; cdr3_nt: TGCGCCAGCAGCTCCTTAGCGGGAGGGTCAATAGAGCAGTTCTTC; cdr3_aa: CASSSLAGGSIEQFF